These 21 T cell receptor beta chains share one sample of origin, sequenced in a study of CD8+ T cells in alopecia areata. The authors extracted RNA and reverse transcribed it into cDNA as the sequencing template. Using immunoSEQ multiplex PCR, the repertoire was profiled, and TCRdb retains in-frame clones only, with some absent. The sample contains around 100,000 clones, none of them singletons. The sample consisted of lesional skin. These receptors were taken from a C3H/HeJ mouse with alopecia areata. The mouse strain carries the MHC haplotype H2-k.

As for this clone: These gene names are mouse names. The read ends 4 residues before the CDR3 terminus; that terminus is restored from the germline J gene. This rearrangement joins TRBV13-3 to TRBJ2-1; TRBD1 matches at 10 bases. Germline lookup yields CDR1 NNHDY and CDR2 SYVADS. V dropped 0 bases and J dropped 5; count of bases not matched to a gene: 5. The CDR3 spans 16 residues. The DNA read from the CDR3 is TGTGCCAGCAGTGATGTTGCGGGACAGGGGAATGCT. It is translated as CASSDVAGQGNA. The full CDR3 protein is CASSDVAGQGNAEQFF.

With respect to this clone: TCRdb's protein and the DNA translation differ at residue 10; the protein here comes from the DNA. The gene names given are mouse names. The DNA read from the CDR3 is TGTGCCTGGGACAATTATTCTGGAAATACG. This gives the protein CAWDNYSGNT. The entire CDR3 sequence reads CAWDNYSGNTLYF. J is TRBJ1-3 and V is TRBV31; D is uncertain. The read terminates 3 residues before the CDR3 end, so the remaining end is supplied by the germline J gene. CDR1 is GKSSPN and CDR2 is SITVG in the germline V gene. V was clipped by 5 bases and J by 0 bases, with 8 bases between them. The CDR3 has 13 residues.

As regards this clone: Gene names refer to mouse genes. The read terminates 4 residues before the CDR3 end, so the remaining end is supplied by the germline J gene. This rearrangement joins TRBV19 to TRBJ2-7; 8 bases fit TRBD2. Trimming took 4 bases from V and 3 from J; bases not matched to a gene: 6. The CDR3 contains 14 residues. Germline-derived CDR1 and CDR2 are FNHDT and SITEND (reference sequence). The CDR3: CASSLPGLVYEQYF. CDR3 bases read: TGTGCCAGCAGTCTACCGGGACTGGTCTAT.

Concerning this clone: Gene labels here are mouse ones. The read falls 4 residues short of the CDR3 end, and the missing part is taken from the germline J gene. The gene calls are TRBV19 and TRBJ1-4; D may be TRBD1 (6 bases). CDR3 length equals 17 residues. Trimming removed 5 bases at V and 0 bases at J, with 17 bases between. Germline V gene sequence: CDR1 FNHDT, CDR2 SITEND (reference sequence). The CDR3 loop reads CASSLPRDKISNERLFF. Incomplete CDR3 DNA: TGTGCCAGCAGCCTCCCCCGGGACAAAATTTCCAACGAA.

This clone was seen ten or more times. The listed genes are named as in mouse. The CDR3 extends 4 residues past the end of the read, so its final part is completed from the germline J gene. The chain recombines TRBV13-3 with TRBJ2-1; 9 bases match TRBD2. This CDR3 has 13 amino acids. Germline V gene data show CDR1 as NNHDY and CDR2 as SYVADS. Trimming cost V 4 bases and J 4 bases; bases outside gene matches: 0. Partial CDR3 DNA: TGTGCCAGCAGTCTGGGGGGGTATGCT. It yields the protein CASSLGGYA. The complete CDR3 sequence is CASSLGGYAEQFF.

This clone was seen many times. These gene names are mouse names. Read sequence stops 4 residues before the CDR3 end, and the germline J gene provides the missing end. The chain employs TRBV13-3 and TRBJ2-7, with unresolved D. Germline values: CDR1 NNHDY, CDR2 SYVADS. The CDR3 length is 13 residues. V gave up 2 bases and J gave up 0 bases, with 6 bases separating them. The CDR3 loop is CASSEIISYEQYF. Incomplete CDR3 DNA: TGTGCCAGCAGTGAAATCATCTCCTAT.

There are a few counts of this clone. TCRdb's protein sequence differs at residue 12 from the translated DNA; the protein presented here follows the DNA. Germline and genes: mouse. The read halts 3 residues ahead of the CDR3 end, with the missing end drawn from the germline J gene. J is TRBJ1-3 and V is TRBV19; 8 positions agree with TRBD1. The germline CDR1 and CDR2 sequences are FNHDT and SITEND (reference sequence). The CDR3 has 15 amino acids. The ends lost 6 bases at V and 2 bases at J; junction bases unmatched: 7. The part of the CDR3 DNA that was read is TGTGCCAGCAATCCAGGGGGCTGGGCTGGAAATACG. This translates into CASNPGGWAGNT. The complete CDR3 protein is CASNPGGWAGNTLYF.

About this clone itself: Gene names and germline refer to mouse. The CDR3 end falls 4 residues outside the read, so it is completed with the germline J gene. The chain couples TRBV13-3 to TRBJ2-4, with 9 bases aligning to TRBD2. This CDR3 has 16 residues. The germline V gene has CDR1 NNHDY and CDR2 SYVADS. J gave up 0 bases and V 3 bases, and 5 bases lay outside the gene matches. The CDR3 bases that were read are TGTGCCAGCAGTGGTCCCGGGACTGGGAGTCAAAAC. Protein: CASSGPGTGSQN. The full CDR3 is CASSGPGTGSQNTLYF.

This clone was counted many times. Gene names denote mouse genes. CDR3: CASSPGTGGARDTQYF. CDR3 DNA (partial): TGTGCCAGCAGTCCCGGGACTGGGGGGGCGCGAGAC. V gene TRBV13-3 combines with J gene TRBJ2-5; TRBD2 matches 14 bases. The read halts 4 residues ahead of the CDR3 end, with the missing end drawn from the germline J gene. The CDR3 is made up of 16 amino acids. Germline V lookup: CDR1 NNHDY, CDR2 SYVADS.

For this clone: The germline and genes are mouse ones. Read coverage stops 4 residues before the CDR3 terminus; the germline J gene supplies the remainder. V gene TRBV13-3 combines with J gene TRBJ2-3; TRBD2 matches 12 bases. V gave up 3 bases and J gave up 3 bases; unmatched junction bases: 5. Per germline, CDR1 NNHDY and CDR2 SYVADS. There are 16 residues in the CDR3. CDR3: CASSAGTGGKAETLYF. The sequenced part of the CDR3 DNA is TGTGCCAGCAGTGCTGGGACTGGGGGGAAGGCAGAA.

This clone was picked up a small number of times. Gene names denote mouse genes. The CDR3 end lies 4 residues beyond the end of the read and is filled in from the germline J gene. This chain connects TRBV19 to TRBJ1-2; D unresolved. This CDR3 has 12 residues. Looked up from germline, CDR1 is FNHDT and CDR2 is SITEND (reference sequence). Incomplete CDR3 DNA: TGTGCCAGCAGTATACTGACGGAC. Protein product: CASSILTD. Given in full, the CDR3 is CASSILTDDYTF. Using reference TRBV19 and TRBJ1-2 for the parts outside the CDR3, the full variable domain is GGIITQTPKFLIGQEGQKLTLKCQQNFNHDTMYWYRQDSGKGLRLIYYSITENDLQKGDLSEGYDASREKKSSFSLTVTSAQKNEMAVFLCASSILTDDYTFGSGTRLLVI.

This clone appeared many times. Here the gene names and germline are mouse. Sequencing ends 4 residues short of the CDR3 end; the germline J gene provides the rest. The chain links TRBV13-3 to TRBJ2-1; 9 bases fit TRBD2. This CDR3 is 16 amino acids long. Germline CDR1 and CDR2: NNHDY and SYVADS. V lost 1 base to trimming and J lost 3 bases; unmatched junction nucleotides: 5. CDR3 in amino acids: CASSDPPTGGYAEQFF. Incomplete CDR3 DNA: TGTGCCAGCAGTGATCCCCCGACTGGGGGCTATGCT.

This clone was detected a few times. Gene names denote mouse genes. Incomplete CDR3 DNA: TGCACCTGCAGCCGGGACAGGGGGCTCGAA. Amino acids: CTCSRDRGLE. The CDR3 reads in full as CTCSRDRGLERLFF. This chain links TRBV1 with TRBJ1-4; 12 bases align to TRBD1. The CDR3 extends 4 residues past the end of the read, so its final part is completed from the germline J gene. CDR3 length: 14 amino acids. Looked up from germline, CDR1 is NSQYPW and CDR2 is LRSPGD (reference sequence).

This clone was found a few times. The genes and germline here are from mouse. Read data end 4 residues before the CDR3 end; the end is taken from the germline J gene. The chain links TRBV13-3 to TRBJ2-4, with 11 positions matching TRBD2. Germline V gene lookup returns CDR1 NNHDY and CDR2 SYVADS. CDR3 size: 15 residues. The part of the CDR3 DNA that was read is TGTGCCAGCAGTTCGGACTGGGGGGCCTCAAAC. Residues: CASSSDWGASN. The whole CDR3 protein is CASSSDWGASNTLYF.

For this clone: Gene names are mouse gene names. The sequenced part of the CDR3 DNA is TGCACCTGCAGTGGCGGGACTGGGACTAGTGCAGAA. Translation: CTCSGGTGTSAE. The full CDR3 protein is CTCSGGTGTSAETLYF. V and J are TRBV1 and TRBJ2-3; 9 nucleotides align to TRBD2. The CDR3 end is not reached by the read, which stops 4 residues before it; the germline J gene fills it in. In germline, CDR1 is NSQYPW, CDR2 LRSPGD (reference sequence). The CDR3 loop spans 16 amino acids. V shed 4 bases, J shed 0 bases, and the junction held 5 bases outside the gene matches.

This clone was seen at least ten times. Germline and genes: mouse. The covered CDR3 bases are TGTGCCAGCAGTATAACACAGGGTGCAGAA. Protein sequence: CASSITQGAE. The whole CDR3 is CASSITQGAETLYF. The chain has TRBV19 and TRBJ2-3, with D perhaps TRBD1 (5 bases). Read data end 4 residues before the CDR3 end; the end is taken from the germline J gene. V lost 1 base, J lost 1 base, and 7 bases lay in between. CDR3 length: 14 amino acids. CDR1 and CDR2 (germline): FNHDT, SITEND (reference sequence).

This clone was counted only a few times. Germline and genes here are mouse. Read sequence stops 4 residues before the CDR3 end, and the germline J gene provides the missing end. The V call is TRBV19, the J call TRBJ2-5, with TRBD1 matching 8 bases. Germline V gene lookup returns CDR1 FNHDT and CDR2 SITEND (reference sequence). This CDR3 has 14 amino acids. The V and J ends lost 4 bases and 2 bases, in that order; junction bases with no gene match: 3. The CDR3 bases that were read are TGTGCCAGCAGTGCAGGGGGCGTCCAAGAC. Translated, it gives CASSAGGVQD. The whole CDR3 sequence is CASSAGGVQDTQYF.

As to this clone: Gene and germline names: mouse. Read sequence stops 4 residues before the CDR3 end, and the germline J gene provides the missing end. This sequence joins TRBV19 and TRBJ2-7; 9 positions agree with TRBD1. Per germline, CDR1 FNHDT and CDR2 SITEND (reference sequence). With 2 bases clipped from V and 3 bases from J, the junction kept 6 bases outside the gene matches. The CDR3 consists of 15 residues. The sequenced part of the CDR3 DNA is TGTGCCAGCAGTATGGATGGGACAGGGAACTAT. This translates into CASSMDGTGNY. In full, the CDR3 is CASSMDGTGNYEQYF.

This clone was seen more than once but under ten times. Germline and genes: mouse. The observed sequence ends 4 residues before the CDR3 terminus, with the missing tail filled in from the germline J gene. The V call is TRBV13-3, the J call TRBJ2-1; 9 bases agree with TRBD2. The V and J ends lost 5 bases and 4 bases, in that order; junction bases with no gene match: 7. This CDR3 spans 15 amino acids. Germline V CDR1 and CDR2: NNHDY, SYVADS. CDR3 bases read: TGTGCCAGCAGGCCCGGGACTGGGCCGTATGCT. This translates into CASRPGTGPYA. The whole CDR3 reads CASRPGTGPYAEQFF.

As concerns this clone: Genes and germline come from the mouse. The read ends 4 residues early relative to the CDR3; the germline J gene fills the gap. The chain recombines TRBV13-3 with TRBJ2-7; no firm D call. The V end was cut by 0 bases, the J end by 0 bases, with 7 bases between. The CDR3 covers 14 residues. CDR1 NNHDY and CDR2 SYVADS come from the germline V gene. CDR3 DNA, as far as it was read: TGTGCCAGCAGTGATGACAAATTCTCCTAT. Translating gives CASSDDKFSY. The whole CDR3 region reads CASSDDKFSYEQYF.

This clone was seen a handful of times. Gene names denote mouse genes. The CDR3 end lies 4 residues beyond the end of the read and is filled in from the germline J gene. This sequence joins TRBV1 and TRBJ2-1; perhaps TRBD1 as D (6 bases). The V and J ends lost 0 bases and 6 bases respectively, with 15 bases between them. Germline V gene sequence: CDR1 NSQYPW, CDR2 LRSPGD (reference sequence). This CDR3 region has 16 residues. The CDR3 bases that were read are TGCACCTGCAGTGCAGATCGGGCAGGGGATGGTGCT. Encoded protein: CTCSADRAGDGA. The complete CDR3 reads CTCSADRAGDGAEQFF.